This entry lists 11 T cell receptor beta chains sequenced from one sample in a study of cytomegalovirus exposure and HLA in healthy donors. Amplification used 60 Vbeta primers and 13 Jbeta primers. Data came from immunoSEQ multiplex PCR; TCRdb stores just in-frame clones and leaves some out. The sample's table shows about 50,000 clones. Sequencing input: PBMCs. These receptors were taken from a middle-aged woman in good health and CMV-seronegative.

This chain joins TRBV6-1 and TRBJ2-2; D is ambiguous. The ends were cut back, 6 bases at V and 0 bases at J, with 11 bases in the middle. The CDR3 runs 15 residues. Germline V gene data show CDR1 as MNHNS and CDR2 as SASEGT. The CDR3 spells CASRQNPSNTGELFF. CDR3 sequence (DNA): TGTGCCAGCAGGCAGAACCCTTCGAACACCGGGGAGCTGTTTTTT.

This rearrangement joins TRBV7-3 to TRBJ1-1; 7 positions agree with TRBD1. J lost 7 bases, V lost 5 bases, and 7 bases had no gene match. The CDR3 runs to 13 residues. The germline V gene has CDR1 SGHTA and CDR2 FQGTGA. The CDR3: CASSRRQGSEAFF. The CDR3 nucleotides read TGTGCCAGCAGCCGTCGACAGGGCAGTGAAGCTTTCTTT.

The chain has TRBV7-2 and TRBJ2-5; 8 bases are shared with TRBD1. The CDR3 extends over 14 amino acids. After removal of 5 bases from V and 3 bases from J, the junction contained 5 bases not matched to a gene. Germline V gives CDR1 SGHTA, CDR2 FQGNSA. CDR3 region: CASSPSTGEETQYF. CDR3 DNA: TGTGCCAGCAGCCCTTCGACAGGGGAAGAGACCCAGTACTTC. The full variable domain, in which reference TRBV7-2 and TRBJ2-5 provide the parts outside the CDR3, is GAGVSQSPSNKVTEKGKDVELRCDPISGHTALYWYRQSLGQGLEFLIYFQGNSAPDKSGLPSDRFSAERTGGSVSTLTIQRTQQEDSAVYLCASSPSTGEETQYFGPGTRLLVL.

The chain has TRBV5-6 and TRBJ2-7; TRBD2 matches at 7 bases. This CDR3 has 16 amino acids. The germline gives CDR1 SGHDT, CDR2 YYEEEE. Germline trimming cut 0 bases from V and 0 bases from J; bases unmatched to any gene: 6. CDR3 in amino acids: CASSLEGGSISYEQYF. The DNA of the CDR3 is TGTGCCAGCAGCTTGGAGGGCGGGAGCATCTCCTACGAGCAGTACTTC. The complete variable domain, with remaining parts taken from reference TRBV5-6 and TRBJ2-7, reads DAGVTQSPTHLIKTRGQQVTLRCSPKSGHDTVSWYQQALGQGPQFIFQYYEEEERQRGNFPDRFSGHQFPNYSSELNVNALLLGDSALYLCASSLEGGSISYEQYFGPGTRLTVT.

CDR3 coding DNA: TGTGCCAGCAGGGTCGGACAGGGGGTCGACTATGGCTACACCTTC. Translating gives CASRVGQGVDYGYTF. The chain is built from TRBV28 and TRBJ1-2, with 10 positions matching TRBD1. This CDR3 region has 15 residues. Germline V gene lookup returns CDR1 MDHEN and CDR2 SYDVKM. V dropped 6 bases and J dropped 3; count of bases not matched to a gene: 7.

The rearrangement uses TRBV27 and TRBJ1-1, with TRBD1 matching 7 bases. Looked up from germline, CDR1 is MNHEY and CDR2 is SMNVEV (reference sequence). The CDR3 extends over 15 amino acids. V lost 4 bases to trimming and J lost 1 base; unmatched junction nucleotides: 6. As DNA, the CDR3 is TGTGCCAGCAGTTCCGGACAGGCGGGGAACACTGAAGCTTTCTTT. It translates to CASSSGQAGNTEAFF.

V and J are TRBV15 and TRBJ2-7, with 9 bases lining up with TRBD2. The CDR3 sequence is 15 residues long. Per the germline V gene, CDR1 is LNHNV and CDR2 is YYDKDF (reference sequence). Losses at the gene ends were 0 bases for V and 4 bases for J; bases not matched to a gene: 4. CDR3 residues: CATSREPSGIYEQYF. The DNA of the CDR3 is TGTGCCACCAGCAGAGAGCCTAGCGGGATATACGAGCAGTACTTC.

The J gene is TRBJ2-3, the V gene TRBV29-1; TRBD2 matches 10 bases. Germline loops: CDR1 SQVTM, CDR2 ANQGSEA. The CDR3 spans 13 residues. The junction had 6 bases not matched to a gene; V was cut back by 1 base and J by 11 bases. The CDR3 DNA sequence: TGCAGCGTTGAAGCCTTAGCGGGAGGTAAGCAGTATTTT. Protein sequence: CSVEALAGGKQYF.

The chain has TRBV18 and TRBJ2-3; D might be TRBD2 (5 bases). Per the germline V gene, CDR1 is KGHSH and CDR2 is LQKENI. The V and J ends lost 3 bases and 1 base respectively, with 8 bases between them. This CDR3 is built from 14 residues. The CDR3 coding sequence is TGTGCCAGCTCACCCGCGGGCCGCACAGATACGCAGTATTTT. Amino acids: CASSPAGRTDTQYF.

J is TRBJ1-3 and V is TRBV11-1; TRBD1 might be the D (6 bases). The CDR3 consists of 15 residues. The ends were cut back, 5 bases at V and 2 bases at J, with 13 bases in the middle. Per the germline V gene, CDR1 is SGHAT and CDR2 is FQDESV (reference sequence). This CDR3 reads CASSASRGTGNTIYF. The CDR3 region has the DNA TGTGCCAGCAGCGCATCCAGGGGAACTGGAAACACCATATATTTT.

The chain has TRBV10-3 and TRBJ1-5, with a possible D match to TRBD1 (6 bases). Germline values: CDR1 ENHRY, CDR2 SYGVKD. The CDR3 runs to 14 residues. V dropped 2 bases and J dropped 3 bases, with 8 bases sitting between them. CDR3 amino acids: CAISEAGANQPQHF. As DNA, the CDR3 is TGTGCCATCAGTGAGGCAGGGGCCAATCAGCCCCAGCATTTT.